What follows are 32 T cell receptor beta chains derived from one specimen sequenced in a study of blood T cell repertoires in COVID-19. Libraries were prepared by immunoSEQ multiplex PCR; TCRdb keeps only in-frame clonotypes and omits some of them. The sample comprises some 85,000 clones, about four fifths of which are singletons, and 6.3% rests with the top ten. The sequenced material came from peripheral blood. The receptors stem from a man in his 70s with COVID-19, enrolled during active disease.

This clone was seen just once. The rearrangement links TRBV6-5 to TRBJ1-2; 9 positions agree with TRBD1. The CDR3 has 12 amino acids. V shed 8 bases and J 5 bases; nucleotides not matched to a gene: 3. The germline gives CDR1 MNHEY, CDR2 SVGAGI. CDR3 region: CASAGQGYGYTF. CDR3 bases: TGTGCCAGCGCCGGACAGGGGTATGGCTACACCTTC.

In this sample, this clone turned up once. The chain combines TRBV11-3 with TRBJ1-4; D is unresolved. With 0 bases removed from V and 6 bases from J, the gap between germline ends came to 14 bases. Germline V lookup: CDR1 SGHNT, CDR2 YENEEA. This CDR3 has 16 residues. The CDR3 region is CASSLDWAADHEKLFF. DNA for the CDR3: TGTGCCAGCAGCTTAGACTGGGCAGCCGATCATGAAAAACTGTTTTTT.

The chain is built from TRBV5-4 and TRBJ2-7, with TRBD1 as a possible D gene (5 bases). Germline V gene data show CDR1 as SGHNT and CDR2 as YYREEE (reference sequence). This CDR3 comprises 12 residues. V lost 2 bases and J lost 4, with 7 bases in between. In nucleotides, the CDR3 is TGTGCCAGCAGCTTCGACAGTTACGAGCAGTACTTC. It translates to CASSFDSYEQYF.

The chain employs TRBV5-6 and TRBJ1-2; D not certain. Germline V gene sequence: CDR1 SGHDT, CDR2 YYEEEE. Between the trimmed V and J ends, which lost 3 bases and 9 bases, there was a span of 12 bases. The CDR3 is 12 amino acids. For the CDR3, the DNA is TGTGCCAGCAGCTGGTCGAGCGCCAGCTACACCTTC. Translation: CASSWSSASYTF. The full variable domain, its missing parts supplied by reference TRBV5-6 and TRBJ1-2, is DAGVTQSPTHLIKTRGQQVTLRCSPKSGHDTVSWYQQALGQGPQFIFQYYEEEERQRGNFPDRFSGHQFPNYSSELNVNALLLGDSALYLCASSWSSASYTFGSGTRLTVV.

This chain connects TRBV6-2 or TRBV6-3 to TRBJ1-5, with D possibly matching TRBD1 (5 bases). Trimming cost V 4 bases and J 0 bases, with 7 bases left between them. Per germline, CDR1 MNHEY and CDR2 SVGEGT. CDR3 length: 14 residues. Written as DNA, the CDR3 is TGTGCCAGCAGTTTAAGGGGTAGCAATCAGCCCCAGCATTTT. Residues: CASSLRGSNQPQHF.

The sample holds a few counts of this clone. The chain uses TRBV4-1 and TRBJ2-1, with 10 bases that match TRBD2. This CDR3 has 16 residues. Per the germline V gene, CDR1 is MGHRA and CDR2 is YSYEKL. V was pared by 3 bases and J by 3 bases, with 5 bases of the junction left unmatched. The DNA for the CDR3 is TGCGCCAGCAGCCATCTAGCGGGAGCAAGCTACAATGAGCAGTTCTTC. This gives the protein CASSHLAGASYNEQFF.

The gene calls are TRBV5-1 and TRBJ1-2; 7 bases match TRBD1. The J segment lost 4 bases and the V segment lost 3 bases, leaving 6 bases of the junction unmatched. The germline V gene has CDR1 SGHRS and CDR2 YFSETQ. The CDR3 has 14 amino acids. The CDR3 sequence: CASSSGQQSYGYTF. DNA for the CDR3: TGCGCCAGCAGCTCGGGACAGCAATCCTATGGCTACACCTTC.

DNA of the CDR3: TGCGCCAGCAGCCAGGGTCGCGGAGCCGGCACAGATACGCAGTATTTT. Translation: CASSQGRGAGTDTQYF. V gene TRBV4-3 combines with J gene TRBJ2-3; D ambiguous. The CDR3 contains 16 residues. Germline CDR1 is LGHNA and CDR2 is YSLEER. V was cut by 3 bases and J by 1 base, with 14 bases left in between.

The CDR3 spells CASSYRGGAVTEAFF. CDR3 coding DNA: TGTGCCAGCAGTTACCGAGGGGGGGCGGTCACTGAAGCTTTCTTT. The J gene is TRBJ1-1, the V gene TRBV13; perhaps TRBD1 as D (6 bases). Germline-derived CDR1 and CDR2 are PRHDT and FYEKMQ (reference sequence). The CDR3 length is 15 residues. V lost 6 bases, J lost 4 bases, and 18 bases lay in between.

This clone was picked up a small number of times. This chain joins TRBV19 and TRBJ2-2; D gene ambiguous. V was trimmed by 6 bases and J by 4 bases, leaving 6 bases between them. The CDR3 extends over 12 amino acids. CDR1 and CDR2 from the germline V gene are LNHDA and SQIVND (reference sequence). The CDR3 spells CASSPSTGELFF. CDR3 in DNA: TGTGCCAGTAGCCCCTCCACCGGGGAGCTGTTTTTT. Complete variable domain (other parts from reference TRBV19 and TRBJ2-2): DGGITQSPKYLFRKEGQNVTLSCEQNLNHDAMYWYRQDPGQGLRLIYYSQIVNDFQKGDIAEGYSVSREKKESFPLTVTSAQKNPTAFYLCASSPSTGELFFGEGSRLTVL.

This clone was recorded once. This sequence joins TRBV5-1 and TRBJ1-2, with TRBD1 as a possible D gene (6 bases). The V gene's germline CDR1 is SGHRS and CDR2 YFSETQ. This CDR3 is 13 amino acids long. With 2 bases removed from V and 8 bases from J, the gap between germline ends came to 13 bases. In DNA, the CDR3 is TGCGCCAGCAGCTTTCTGGGGGCGCGGGGCTACACCTTC. This encodes CASSFLGARGYTF. The complete variable domain, with remaining parts taken from reference TRBV5-1 and TRBJ1-2, reads KAGVTQTPRYLIKTRGQQVTLSCSPISGHRSVSWYQQTPGQGLQFLFEYFSETQRNKGNFPGRFSGRQFSNSRSEMNVSTLELGDSALYLCASSFLGARGYTFGSGTRLTVV.

The V call is TRBV6-2 or TRBV6-3, the J call TRBJ1-2; TRBD1 matches 7 bases. The V gene's germline CDR1 is MNHEY and CDR2 SVGEGT. The trim removed 4 bases at V and 4 bases at J, leaving 9 bases unmatched. This CDR3 has 15 residues. The CDR3 coding sequence is TGTGCCAGCAGTTTCACCTGGGACAGTCTCTATGGCTACACCTTC. Translation gives CASSFTWDSLYGYTF.

The gene calls are TRBV19 and TRBJ1-1; D is perhaps TRBD1 (6 bases). Germline lookup yields CDR1 LNHDA and CDR2 SQIVND (reference sequence). The CDR3 is 14 amino acids. With 6 bases removed from V and 4 bases from J, the gap between germline ends came to 15 bases. This chain's CDR3 is CASRLTGTTTEAFF. In DNA, the CDR3 is TGTGCCAGTAGACTAACAGGGACGACCACTGAAGCTTTCTTT.

The chain combines TRBV15 with TRBJ1-6; TRBD1 agrees at 11 bases. The CDR3 consists of 17 residues. Germline-derived CDR1 and CDR2 are LNHNV and YYDKDF (reference sequence). With V trimmed by 0 bases and J by 7 bases, 5 bases remained unmatched. The CDR3 nucleotides are TGTGCCACCAGCAGAGATAGGACAGGGGGCACAAATTCACCCCTCCACTTT. Translation gives CATSRDRTGGTNSPLHF.

This rearrangement joins TRBV7-9 to TRBJ2-7, with D tentatively TRBD1 (6 bases). V gave up 2 bases and J gave up 2 bases, with 13 bases separating them. The length of the CDR3 is 15 residues. The germline V gene has CDR1 SEHNR and CDR2 FQNEAQ (reference sequence). The CDR3 sequence: CASSLYRDKTYEQYF. The CDR3 DNA sequence: TGTGCCAGCAGCTTATACAGGGATAAGACCTACGAGCAGTACTTC.

This clone came up a few times. CDR3 region: CASSLGWGPNTEAFF. CDR3 in DNA: TGTGCCAGCAGCTTGGGCTGGGGCCCGAACACTGAAGCTTTCTTT. The V and J genes are TRBV5-6 and TRBJ1-1; D is perhaps TRBD1 (5 bases). CDR1 and CDR2 from the germline V gene are SGHDT and YYEEEE. Trimming removed 0 bases at V and 1 base at J, with 10 bases between. This CDR3 spans 15 amino acids.

The chain links TRBV9 to TRBJ1-2; D is possibly TRBD1 (5 bases). With 3 bases removed from V and 4 bases from J, the gap between germline ends came to 13 bases. The CDR3 contains 14 residues. Germline-derived CDR1 and CDR2 are SGDLS and YYNGEE. Here the CDR3 DNA reads TGTGCCAGCAGCGCCTCGGGGGGGTTCTATGGCTACACCTTC. It translates to CASSASGGFYGYTF. Complete variable domain (other parts from reference TRBV9 and TRBJ1-2): DSGVTQTPKHLITATGQRVTLRCSPRSGDLSVYWYQQSLDQGLQFLIQYYNGEERAKGNILERFSAQQFPDLHSELNLSSLELGDSALYFCASSASGGFYGYTFGSGTRLTVV.

The J gene is TRBJ2-1, the V gene TRBV7-9, with D possibly TRBD2 on 6 matching bases. The V end lost 0 bases, the J end lost 5 bases, and 8 bases lay between the germline ends. The germline V gene has CDR1 SEHNR and CDR2 FQNEAQ (reference sequence). The CDR3 is 14 amino acids. Here the CDR3 reads CASSLAGGHNEQFF. CDR3 sequence (DNA): TGTGCCAGCAGCTTAGCCGGGGGACACAATGAGCAGTTCTTC.

This chain uses TRBV9 with TRBJ2-7; D is unresolved. Trimming took off 3 bases at V and 1 base at J, with 11 bases between the two ends. The CDR3 totals 14 residues. Germline lookup yields CDR1 SGDLS and CDR2 YYNGEE. The DNA for the CDR3 is TGTGCCAGCAGCGAGACTGAGGCTTCCTACGAGCAGTACTTC. Amino acids: CASSETEASYEQYF.

This sequence joins TRBV3-1 (or the pseudogene TRBV3-2) and TRBJ2-3; possible D gene TRBD2, 6 bases. The CDR3 spans 15 residues. Germline V gene data show CDR1 as LGHDT and CDR2 as YNNKEL (reference sequence). V gave up 4 bases and J gave up 3 bases, with 14 bases separating them. For the CDR3, the DNA is TGTGCCAGCAGCCCTCGGGGGTCGGGGACAGATACGCAGTATTTT. Protein sequence: CASSPRGSGTDTQYF.

This clone has just a few counts. The genes are TRBV19 and TRBJ2-7; maybe TRBD1 (7 bases). The CDR3 length is 15 residues. The ends were cut back, 5 bases at V and 4 bases at J, with 18 bases in the middle. The germline V gene encodes CDR1 LNHDA and CDR2 SQIVND (reference sequence). The DNA for the CDR3 is TGTGCCAGTAGTCCCCAGGAGGGCAGGGGGTACGAGCAGTACTTC. Its translation is CASSPQEGRGYEQYF.

This chain uses TRBV6-1 with TRBJ1-1; TRBD1 aligns across 10 bases. The germline gives CDR1 MNHNS, CDR2 SASEGT. Losses at the gene ends were 0 bases for V and 9 bases for J; bases not matched to a gene: 7. The CDR3 sequence is 15 residues long. CDR3 sequence: CASSEARTGGFQAFF. The CDR3 coding sequence is TGTGCCAGCAGTGAAGCGAGGACAGGGGGATTTCAAGCTTTCTTT.

Turning to this clone: At one end, the junction sequence differs from germline, possibly due to a read error. The chain's CDR3 is CASSIYHSNEQYF. CDR3 in DNA: TGTGCCAGTAGTATTTACCACTCCAACGAGCAGTACTTC. The genes are TRBV19 and TRBJ2-7; D unresolved. Germline V gene sequence: CDR1 LNHDA, CDR2 SQIVND (reference sequence). CDR3 size: 13 residues.

This chain joins TRBV2 and TRBJ2-7; weak D call: TRBD1 (5 bases). This CDR3 is 14 amino acids long. Germline CDR1 is SNHLY and CDR2 is FYNNEI. Trimming left V 5 bases short and J 1 base short, with 12 bases between. CDR3 in amino acids: CASSSGQISYEQYF. CDR3 in DNA: TGTGCCAGCAGTTCCGGACAAATATCCTACGAGCAGTACTTC.

This clone is labeled as medium-sized (0.01 to 0.1%). The chain couples TRBV12-5 to TRBJ2-6, with 8 bases identical to TRBD1. The CDR3 runs 14 residues. After removal of 6 bases from V and 4 bases from J, the junction contained 2 bases not matched to a gene. Germline V gives CDR1 LGHNT, CDR2 FRNRAP. The CDR3, as DNA: TGTGCTAGTGGGACAGGGGTCGGGGCCAACGTCCTGACTTTC. This encodes CASGTGVGANVLTF.

The chain couples TRBV19 to TRBJ1-5; 11 nucleotides align to TRBD1. After removal of 1 base from V and 4 bases from J, the junction contained 0 bases not matched to a gene. In germline, CDR1 is LNHDA, CDR2 SQIVND (reference sequence). This CDR3 region has 15 residues. The CDR3 loop is CASSIGDRGNQPQHF. In nucleotides, the CDR3 is TGTGCCAGTAGTATAGGGGACAGGGGGAATCAGCCCCAGCATTTT.

The chain carries TRBV6-6 and TRBJ2-7, with 10 bases matching TRBD2. CDR1 and CDR2 from the germline V gene are MNHNY and SVGAGI (reference sequence). Trimming took 10 bases from V and 2 from J; bases not matched to a gene: 8. The CDR3 has 14 residues. The CDR3 here is CAISSGSFPYEQYF. CDR3 bases: TGTGCCATATCTAGCGGGAGTTTTCCCTACGAGCAGTACTTC.

This clone was counted at least ten times. The chain carries TRBV5-6 and TRBJ2-2, with D unclear. This CDR3 has 16 residues. Germline-derived CDR1 and CDR2 are SGHDT and YYEEEE. V lost 5 bases and J lost 4, with 18 bases in between. This chain's CDR3 is CASRSQTSVGTGELFF. The DNA of the CDR3 is TGTGCCAGCAGATCTCAGACATCGGTTGGCACCGGGGAGCTGTTTTTT.

The chain joins TRBV5-4 to TRBJ2-5, with 7 positions matching TRBD2. V was pared by 2 bases and J by 1 base, with 5 bases of the junction left unmatched. CDR3 size: 15 residues. Germline lookup yields CDR1 SGHNT and CDR2 YYREEE (reference sequence). The CDR3, as DNA: TGTGCCAGCAGCTTTGGTAGCGGGTCCCAAGAGACCCAGTACTTC. Translation gives CASSFGSGSQETQYF. Variable domain in full (rest from reference TRBV5-4 and TRBJ2-5): ETGVTQSPTHLIKTRGQQVTLRCSSQSGHNTVSWYQQALGQGPQFIFQYYREEENGRGNFPPRFSGLQFPNYSSELNVNALELDDSALYLCASSFGSGSQETQYFGPGTRLLVL.

This chain joins TRBV7-6 and TRBJ2-1, with a weak D call TRBD1 (5 bases). This CDR3 region has 18 residues. The V and J ends lost 1 base and 7 bases respectively, with 23 bases between them. Looked up from germline, CDR1 is SGHVS and CDR2 is FNYEAQ. CDR3 nucleotide sequence: TGTGCCAGCAGCTTAGTGGGTCAGGGTGGCACTTTAATTAATGAGCAGTTCTTC. As protein: CASSLVGQGGTLINEQFF.

V usage is TRBV6-2 or TRBV6-3 and J usage is TRBJ2-5, with TRBD2 matching over 9 bases. The CDR3 runs 18 residues. Losses at the gene ends were 2 bases for V and 1 base for J; bases not matched to a gene: 11. Looked up from germline, CDR1 is MNHEY and CDR2 is SVGEGT. CDR3 loop: CASSYPPKRGDPQETQYF. The CDR3 DNA follows: TGTGCCAGCAGTTACCCACCAAAGCGGGGGGATCCCCAAGAGACCCAGTACTTC.

This clone came up once. The chain links TRBV19 to TRBJ1-2, with D uncertain. Trimming took off 5 bases at V and 2 bases at J, with 12 bases between the two ends. CDR1 and CDR2 (germline): LNHDA, SQIVND (reference sequence). The CDR3 runs to 14 residues. In DNA form, the CDR3 reads TGTGCCAGTAGTTTGGGCAGCCAAAACTATGGCTACACCTTC. Its protein is CASSLGSQNYGYTF. The variable domain in full, completed from reference TRBV19 and TRBJ1-2, reads DGGITQSPKYLFRKEGQNVTLSCEQNLNHDAMYWYRQDPGQGLRLIYYSQIVNDFQKGDIAEGYSVSREKKESFPLTVTSAQKNPTAFYLCASSLGSQNYGYTFGSGTRLTVV.